This T cell receptor beta chain was observed in a study of blood T cells in healthy people across ages. Study-level findings and limits: TCR beta diversity, measured per million T cells, fell in a roughly linear way with age.

The V gene's germline CDR1 is ENHRY and CDR2 SYGVKD. This CDR3 has 14 amino acids. The V end lost 0 bases, the J end lost 3 bases, and 8 bases lay between the germline ends. PCR was performed a second time for 7 to 11 cycles using a sample-barcoded 5' primer and a J-beta primer mix. Template switching added a 12-random-nucleotide identifier to every cDNA molecule. MiXCR, run by TCRdb on the 5' RACE reads, gives a single entry per CDR3 protein. The repertoire has some 1.5 million distinct CDR3 sequences, roughly two fifths of them found once; the top ten carry around 4%. Comment on this clonotype: Its antigen is not identified.

Extraction yielded at least 6 micrograms of total RNA per sample. Sequencing was carried out using blood. This chain joins TRBV10-3 and TRBJ1-2; D is undetermined. The TCR sequence derives from a woman in her late teens or twenties in good health. The CDR3, as DNA: TGTGCCATCAGTGAGTCGAACTGGCACTATGGCTACACCTTC. It translates to CAISESNWHYGYTF.